Below are 19 T cell receptor beta chains sequenced from a single sample in a study of blood T cell repertoires in COVID-19 (dated by TCRdb to 2018 to 2020). The protocol used for the library was the immunoSEQ multiplex PCR assay. TCRdb provides this immuneACCESS table in a form limited to in-frame rearrangements. Some clones are lacking; in checked studies, under half of them reflect an unresolved V gene, and why the rest are absent is not known. This sample gives 380,000 or so clones in total; more than 65% of them show up just once. The leading ten clones occupy around 1.1% of the sample. Material: peripheral blood. The receptors stem from a human donor with acute or convalescent COVID-19. The donor label of this sample is uncertain.

The CDR3 DNA reads TGTGCCAGCAGCTTAATCAGGGGACAGCCCCAGCATTTT. Its protein is CASSLIRGQPQHF. This chain joins TRBV11-2 and TRBJ1-5; maybe TRBD1 (6 bases). The CDR3 contains 13 residues. Germline V gene sequence: CDR1 SGHAT, CDR2 FQNNGV. Trimming pared 2 bases from V and 7 bases from J, leaving 9 bases between.

V gene TRBV3-1 (or the pseudogene TRBV3-2) combines with J gene TRBJ1-3; perhaps TRBD1 as D (6 bases). This CDR3 is 15 amino acids long. CDR1 and CDR2 (germline): LGHDT, YNNKEL (reference sequence). V was pared by 4 bases and J by 3 bases, with 13 bases between. The CDR3 region is CASSPTQGIGNTIYF. The CDR3 nucleotides read TGTGCCAGCAGCCCCACACAGGGAATTGGAAACACCATATATTTT.

This clone occurred once. This CDR3 reads CASSIVRNYGYTF. The CDR3 DNA reads as TGTGCCAGTAGTATTGTCAGAAACTATGGCTACACCTTC. The V gene is TRBV19, the J gene TRBJ1-2; D uncertain. The CDR3 length is 13 residues. The germline V gene has CDR1 LNHDA and CDR2 SQIVND (reference sequence). Trimming pared 3 bases from V and 2 bases from J, leaving 7 bases between. The full variable domain, rest sourced from reference TRBV19 and TRBJ1-2, is DGGITQSPKYLFRKEGQNVTLSCEQNLNHDAMYWYRQDPGQGLRLIYYSQIVNDFQKGDIAEGYSVSREKKESFPLTVTSAQKNPTAFYLCASSIVRNYGYTFGSGTRLTVV.

Here the CDR3 DNA reads TGCGCCAGCAGCAAACCTTTCGGACAGGGAGGCACAGATACGCAGTATTTT. Translated: CASSKPFGQGGTDTQYF. The rearrangement joins TRBV5-1 to TRBJ2-3; TRBD1 aligns across 8 bases. J lost 1 base, V lost 4 bases, and 11 bases had no gene match. The CDR3 extends over 17 amino acids. Germline V lookup: CDR1 SGHRS, CDR2 YFSETQ.

V usage is TRBV5-1 and J usage is TRBJ1-4, with D maybe TRBD1 (5 bases). CDR1 and CDR2 from the germline V gene are SGHRS and YFSETQ. The V end was cut by 0 bases, the J end by 6 bases, with 12 bases between. The CDR3 length is 15 residues. The CDR3 DNA reads as TGCGCCAGCAGCTTGGGAGACACCAGGGATGAAAAACTGTTTTTT. Its protein product is CASSLGDTRDEKLFF.

This clone was recorded a few times. CDR3 bases: TGTGCCAGCAGCCTGACAGGTTCAACGACCGGGGAGCTGTTTTTT. It yields the protein CASSLTGSTTGELFF. The chain links TRBV6-5 to TRBJ2-2, with D perhaps matching TRBD1 (6 bases). V dropped 6 bases and J dropped 5 bases, with 16 bases sitting between them. This CDR3 has 15 residues. Germline V gene sequence: CDR1 MNHEY, CDR2 SVGAGI.

The rearrangement uses TRBV19 and TRBJ1-1; 8 bases map to TRBD1. V was pared by 3 bases and J by 1 base, with 4 bases of the junction left unmatched. This CDR3 region has 15 residues. Germline assignment: CDR1 LNHDA and CDR2 SQIVND (reference sequence). CDR3 region: CASSIAGTGNTEAFF. CDR3 nucleotide sequence: TGTGCCAGTAGTATCGCCGGGACAGGGAACACTGAAGCTTTCTTT.

This chain uses TRBV18 with TRBJ1-2, with a weak D call TRBD1 (6 bases). V lost 1 base and J lost 4, with 16 bases in between. CDR1 KGHSH and CDR2 LQKENI come from the germline V gene. CDR3 size: 16 residues. CDR3 DNA sequence: TGTGCCAGCTCACCACGGCCCGGACAGACCTTCTATGGCTACACCTTC. It translates to CASSPRPGQTFYGYTF.

The chain carries TRBV5-1 and TRBJ1-1; D might be TRBD1 (5 bases). This CDR3 has 14 residues. V was cut by 3 bases and J by 2 bases, with 11 bases left in between. The germline CDR1 and CDR2 sequences are SGHRS and YFSETQ. The CDR3 DNA reads TGCGCCAGCAGCTGGGGACTGATAAACACTGAAGCTTTCTTT. Amino acids: CASSWGLINTEAFF.

CDR3 in DNA: TGTGCCAGCAACGGTGGAGGACTAAAATCCTACGAGCAGTACTTC. Protein product: CASNGGGLKSYEQYF. The rearrangement links TRBV28 to TRBJ2-7, with D maybe TRBD2 (6 bases). In germline, CDR1 is MDHEN, CDR2 SYDVKM. Trimming cost V 7 bases and J 1 base, with 17 bases left between them. The CDR3 runs to 15 residues. Full variable domain (outside the CDR3, taken from reference TRBV28 and TRBJ2-7): DVKVTQSSRYLVKRTGEKVFLECVQDMDHENMFWYRQDPGLGLRLIYFSYDVKMKEKGDIPEGYSVSREKKERFSLILESASTNQTSMYLCASNGGGLKSYEQYFGPGTRLTVT.

The chain employs TRBV28 and TRBJ2-7; unclear D gene. The germline CDR1 and CDR2 sequences are MDHEN and SYDVKM. The CDR3 runs to 13 residues. V lost 3 bases to trimming and J lost 1 base, with 7 bases between them. The chain's CDR3 is CASSFGRSYEQYF. CDR3 sequence (DNA): TGTGCCAGCAGTTTCGGCAGGTCCTACGAGCAGTACTTC.

The gene calls are TRBV7-2 and TRBJ1-1, with 7 bases lining up with TRBD1. Trimming removed 5 bases from V and 7 bases from J; junction bases left unmatched: 13. Germline V gene data show CDR1 as SGHTA and CDR2 as FQGNSA. The CDR3 runs 15 residues. In DNA form, the CDR3 reads TGTGCCAGCAGCACGCACAGGGGTTCGGGCCGTGAAGCTTTCTTT. Its protein is CASSTHRGSGREAFF.

The chain couples TRBV3-1 (or the pseudogene TRBV3-2) to TRBJ2-1; tentatively, D is TRBD1 (6 bases). Germline V gene sequence: CDR1 LGHDT, CDR2 YNNKEL (reference sequence). V was clipped by 1 base and J by 13 bases, with 8 bases between them. The CDR3 length is 11 residues. CDR3 coding DNA: TGTGCCAGCAGCCAAGGGGGGCTTCAGTTCTTC. Translating it yields CASSQGGLQFF.

The V call is TRBV12-3 or TRBV12-4, the J call TRBJ1-5; D unclear. Trimming left V 7 bases short and J 7 bases short, with 14 bases between. This CDR3 contains 13 residues. Written as DNA, the CDR3 is TGTGCCAGCACCCTGTCGGGCGGGCAGCCCCAGCATTTT. Translated: CASTLSGGQPQHF.

The rearrangement joins TRBV7-2 to TRBJ2-5, with TRBD2 matching over 12 bases. The CDR3 has 16 amino acids. Germline assignment: CDR1 SGHTA and CDR2 FQGNSA. V lost 2 bases to trimming and J lost 4 bases; unmatched junction nucleotides: 5. The CDR3 DNA is TGTGCCAGCAGCTTATGGCTAGCGGGAGGGCCAGAGACCCAGTACTTC. Translated, it gives CASSLWLAGGPETQYF.

This clone occurred a few times. The sample has other DNA sequences that encode this CDR3 too. The chain is built from TRBV7-9 and TRBJ2-3; D possibly corresponds to TRBD1 (5 bases). CDR3 length: 14 amino acids. V was trimmed by 3 bases and J by 0 bases, leaving 7 bases between them. Germline V gene data show CDR1 as SEHNR and CDR2 as FQNEAQ (reference sequence). CDR3 DNA: TGTGCCAGCAGCTTGCAGGGAAGCACAGATACGCAGTATTTT. Translated: CASSLQGSTDTQYF.

In regard to this clone: The same CDR3 can be traced to other DNA sequences in this sample. The rearrangement joins TRBV18 to TRBJ1-1; perhaps TRBD1 as D (6 bases). V was trimmed by 4 bases and J by 4 bases, leaving 10 bases between them. The CDR3 runs to 13 residues. CDR1 is KGHSH and CDR2 is LQKENI in the germline V gene. The CDR3 here is CASSLTGSTEAFF. The CDR3 coding sequence is TGTGCCAGCTCACTTACAGGGTCCACTGAAGCTTTCTTT.

V is TRBV10-3 and J is TRBJ1-3; no firm D call. V was pared by 10 bases and J by 0 bases, with 4 bases between. CDR1 ENHRY and CDR2 SYGVKD come from the germline V gene. This CDR3 is built from 11 residues. The chain's CDR3 is CATSSGNTIYF. CDR3 sequence (DNA): TGTGCCACCTCCTCTGGAAACACCATATATTTT.

A remark on this clone: Other DNA variants within this sample encode the same CDR3. The chain uses TRBV15 and TRBJ1-5; D uncertain. From germline, CDR1 is LNHNV and CDR2 YYDKDF (reference sequence). CDR3 size: 13 residues. Trimming stripped 5 bases from V and 4 bases from J, with 9 bases between. CDR3 in DNA: TGTGCCACCAGCTCCCGGGGAAATCAGCCCCAGCATTTT. This gives the protein CATSSRGNQPQHF.